The next 5 T cell receptor beta chains were all read from a single sample in a study of T-cell reconstitution after alpha-beta-depleted transplantation in children. It was with unique molecular identifiers that the TCRbeta library was prepared. TCRdb re-called the PCR reads with MiXCR, one entry per CDR3 protein. The table includes roughly 220,000 distinct CDR3 sequences, 7.5% to 9.5% detected once. Sequencing was performed on PBMCs, mostly from graft donor cells, taken 360 days after TCRalphabeta/CD19-depleted stem cell transplant. These receptors came from a male patient between 2 and 15 years old who had a stem cell transplant for acute myeloid leukemia, so the T cells may come from the graft donor.

This clonotype was counted ten times or more. This chain links TRBV5-1 with TRBJ2-1, with 7 bases that match TRBD2. From germline, CDR1 is SGHRS and CDR2 YFSETQ. V dropped 1 base and J dropped 7; count of bases not matched to a gene: 5. The CDR3 runs to 14 residues. The CDR3 DNA follows: TGCGCCAGCAGCTTGTACAGGACTAGTAATGAGCAGTTCTTC. Its translation: CASSLYRTSNEQFF.

This clonotype showed up many times. This chain links TRBV14 with TRBJ2-2, with 9 bases identical to TRBD1. Germline CDR1 SGHDN, CDR2 FVKESK. The CDR3 extends over 15 amino acids. Trimming took 3 bases from V and 5 from J; bases not matched to a gene: 4. The CDR3 DNA is TGTGCCAGCAGCCACAACAGGGGGCGGACCGGGGAGCTGTTTTTT. Translated: CASSHNRGRTGELFF. Full variable domain (rest looked up from reference TRBV14 and TRBJ2-2): EAGVTQFPSHSVIEKGQTVTLRCDPISGHDNLYWYRRVMGKEIKFLLHFVKESKQDESGMPNNRFLAERTGGTYSTLKVQPAELEDSGVYFCASSHNRGRTGELFFGEGSRLTVL.

This clonotype was picked up many times. This chain links TRBV7-8 with TRBJ2-1; no firm D call. Germline CDR1 SGHVS, CDR2 FQNEAQ. This CDR3 region has 15 residues. V was clipped by 1 base and J by 0 bases, with 7 bases between them. CDR3 in DNA: TGTGCCAGCAGCTTAGAGTATAGCTCCTACAATGAGCAGTTCTTC. This translates into CASSLEYSSYNEQFF.

At least ten counts were recorded for this clonotype. The rearrangement uses TRBV12-3 or TRBV12-4 and TRBJ1-4; D may be TRBD1 (6 bases). Trimming took off 6 bases at V and 10 bases at J, with 24 bases between the two ends. The CDR3 length is 16 residues. The CDR3: CASSSGGLGLGRKLFF. CDR3 nucleotides: TGTGCCAGCAGCTCCGGGGGGCTGGGCCTAGGGCGAAAACTGTTTTTT.

This clonotype was found a few times. The chain joins TRBV5-1 to TRBJ2-3, with 7 bases identical to TRBD2. The CDR3 runs to 14 residues. V gave up 4 bases and J gave up 4 bases; unmatched junction bases: 6. CDR1 is SGHRS and CDR2 is YFSETQ in the germline V gene. The CDR3 here is CASSPREGSDTQYF. CDR3 sequence (DNA): TGCGCCAGCAGCCCCAGGGAGGGATCAGATACGCAGTATTTT.